What follows are 27 T cell receptor beta chains derived from one specimen sequenced in a study of response to subunit inactivated influenza vaccine (dated by TCRdb to the late 2010s). The library was produced with RT-PCR. Sequencing relied on an Illumina HiSeq 2500. TCRdb trimmed the raw reads at Q25, called clones with MiXCR and kept productive beta chains. Rows with one shared CDR3 protein collapse into an entry with the most common genes and DNA. Counted in this sample were some 480,000 distinct CDR3 sequences; 10% to 11% of them appeared once. The ten largest make up 10% to 15% of the sample. The time point label, as the study defines it: more than 40 days after influenza vaccine administration. Sequenced material: PBMCs from blood, taken about 40 days after vaccination. The source of these receptors is a middle-aged man who received an inactivated influenza vaccine. Donor details come from another sample of the same person, matched by shared clones.

This clonotype appeared many times. V and J are TRBV12-3 or TRBV12-4 and TRBJ2-1; 7 bases are a match to TRBD1. This CDR3 is built from 15 residues. V was pared by 6 bases and J by 0 bases, with 5 bases of the junction left unmatched. The CDR3 reads CASREDRSSYNEQFF. In DNA, the CDR3 is TGTGCCAGCAGAGAGGACAGGAGCTCCTACAATGAGCAGTTCTTC.

This rearrangement joins TRBV28 to TRBJ2-3, with TRBD2 matching over 8 bases. Germline loops: CDR1 MDHEN, CDR2 SYDVKM. The V segment lost 8 bases and the J segment 9 bases; nucleotides outside the gene matches: 16. The CDR3 runs 15 residues. CDR3 coding DNA: TGTGCCAGCCGCCCGAGCGGGAGTCGAGTGGGGACGCAGTATTTT. Its translation is CASRPSGSRVGTQYF.

This clonotype has more than one count but fewer than ten. This rearrangement joins TRBV7-8 to TRBJ2-5, with D possibly being TRBD1 (5 bases). This CDR3 region has 15 residues. The ends were cut back, 3 bases at V and 2 bases at J, with 13 bases in the middle. Looked up from germline, CDR1 is SGHVS and CDR2 is FQNEAQ. CDR3 sequence: CASSLGRVVQETQYF. CDR3 sequence (DNA): TGTGCCAGCAGCTTGGGCAGGGTTGTGCAAGAGACCCAGTACTTC.

This chain links TRBV4-1 with TRBJ1-2; 7 bases match TRBD1. CDR3 length: 13 residues. Germline loops: CDR1 MGHRA, CDR2 YSYEKL. J was trimmed by 6 bases and V by 6 bases; bases with no gene match: 7. CDR3 sequence reads: CASRPDRANGYTF. Here the CDR3 DNA reads TGCGCCAGCAGACCCGACAGGGCGAATGGCTACACCTTC.

This clonotype was picked up a small number of times. The rearrangement uses TRBV5-6 and TRBJ2-1, with 11 bases lining up with TRBD2. Germline-derived CDR1 and CDR2 are SGHDT and YYEEEE. The CDR3 runs to 16 residues. Germline trimming cut 4 bases from V and 7 bases from J; bases unmatched to any gene: 10. The CDR3 sequence is CASSQIGTSGRNEQFF. The CDR3 DNA reads as TGTGCCAGCAGCCAAATCGGGACTAGCGGTCGGAATGAGCAGTTCTTC.

This clonotype was seen a few times. V and J are TRBV20-1 and TRBJ2-7, with 9 bases that match TRBD2. Trimming took 6 bases from V and 5 from J; bases not matched to a gene: 8. This CDR3 has 13 residues. Germline lookup yields CDR1 DFQATT and CDR2 SNEGSKA (reference sequence). The CDR3 nucleotides are TGCAGTGCCGCGGGACTAGCATTGCACGAGCAGTACTTC. Translating gives CSAAGLALHEQYF.

V is TRBV6-1 and J is TRBJ2-5, with 13 positions matching TRBD2. Germline V CDR1 and CDR2: MNHNS, SASEGT. V lost 5 bases to trimming and J lost 5 bases; unmatched junction nucleotides: 11. The CDR3 loop spans 17 amino acids. CDR3 residues: CASSKTGTSGIRETQYF. DNA for the CDR3: TGTGCCAGCAGTAAAACCGGGACTAGCGGGATCCGGGAGACCCAGTACTTC.

This clonotype showed up just a few times. The chain has TRBV7-9 and TRBJ1-5; D gene ambiguous. V was pared by 4 bases and J by 2 bases, with 15 bases between. Germline lookup yields CDR1 SEHNR and CDR2 FQNEAQ (reference sequence). There are 16 residues in the CDR3. The CDR3 DNA reads TGTGCCAGCAGCTACCTGGGCGAATTGGGCAATCAGCCCCAGCATTTT. Translation gives CASSYLGELGNQPQHF.

Points on this clonotype: Its ends do not fully match the called genes, so a read error is possible. This chain joins TRBV6-1 and TRBJ1-1, with no clear D. The germline V gene has CDR1 MNHNS and CDR2 SASEGT. The CDR3 has 13 residues. The CDR3 loop reads CSSSDWVNTEAFF. DNA for the CDR3: TGTTCCAGCAGTGACTGGGTTAACACTGAAGCTTTCTTT.

The table lists this clonotype with a few counts. The rearrangement links TRBV6-5 to TRBJ2-7; no clear D gene. CDR1 MNHEY and CDR2 SVGAGI come from the germline V gene. V was cut by 0 bases and J by 0 bases, with 12 bases left in between. This CDR3 spans 16 amino acids. The CDR3 sequence is CASSYSAGISSYEQYF. The CDR3 nucleotides are TGTGCCAGCAGTTACTCGGCAGGAATCAGCTCCTACGAGCAGTACTTC.

The rearrangement joins TRBV5-1 to TRBJ2-5; the D gene is possibly TRBD1 (6 bases). With 6 bases removed from V and 5 bases from J, the gap between germline ends came to 17 bases. The CDR3 totals 14 residues. Germline lookup yields CDR1 SGHRS and CDR2 YFSETQ. The CDR3 coding sequence is TGCGCCAGCAACCAGGGGAGACAGGTTGAGACCCAGTACTTC. Residues: CASNQGRQVETQYF.

This clonotype was seen only a few times. The J gene is TRBJ2-2, the V gene TRBV20-1; TRBD1 aligns across 11 bases. J gave up 9 bases and V 3 bases, and 6 bases lay outside the gene matches. The CDR3 spans 14 residues. The germline gives CDR1 DFQATT, CDR2 SNEGSKA (reference sequence). CDR3 loop: CSASGTGGGRELFF. The CDR3 DNA reads TGCAGTGCTAGTGGGACAGGGGGAGGAAGGGAGCTGTTTTTT.

This clonotype was detected only a few times. This chain connects TRBV14 to TRBJ2-1; TRBD2 might be the D (6 bases). In germline, CDR1 is SGHDN, CDR2 FVKESK. V was clipped by 1 base and J by 4 bases, with 11 bases between them. The CDR3 has 15 residues. The CDR3 DNA follows: TGTGCCAGCAGCCAAGCCGGCGGGAATTACAATGAGCAGTTCTTC. Translation: CASSQAGGNYNEQFF.

This chain connects TRBV4-1 to TRBJ1-3; possibly TRBD1 for D (6 bases). The germline V gene has CDR1 MGHRA and CDR2 YSYEKL. This CDR3 spans 16 amino acids. Trimming shortened V by 3 bases and J by 0 bases, and 12 bases separated the two germline ends. The DNA for the CDR3 is TGCGCCAGCAGCCACCCAGGACAGATCTCTGGAAACACCATATATTTT. It is translated as CASSHPGQISGNTIYF.

The chain carries TRBV27 and TRBJ2-6; 8 nucleotides line up with TRBD1. Trimming at V came to 2 bases and at J to 8 bases, leaving 2 bases not matched to a gene. The germline V gene encodes CDR1 MNHEY and CDR2 SMNVEV (reference sequence). This CDR3 has 14 amino acids. The CDR3 DNA reads TGTGCCAGCAGTTTAGACAGGGGAACCAACGTCCTGACTTTC. Translating gives CASSLDRGTNVLTF.

In this sample, this clonotype turned up a few times. This chain links TRBV29-1 with TRBJ2-1; D gene uncertain. Germline-derived CDR1 and CDR2 are SQVTM and ANQGSEA. CDR3 size: 9 residues. In DNA form, the CDR3 reads TGCAGGGGATGCGGTGAGCAGTTCTTC. Its translation is CRGCGEQFF.

This clonotype occurred a few times. The chain recombines TRBV11-3 with TRBJ1-2, with 9 bases that match TRBD1. This CDR3 region has 13 residues. V trimming: 5 bases; J trimming: 8 bases; junction bases outside the gene matches: 6. In germline, CDR1 is SGHNT, CDR2 YENEEA. This CDR3 reads CASSSTGGVGYTF. CDR3 DNA: TGTGCCAGCAGCAGTACAGGGGGCGTCGGCTACACCTTC.

The V gene is TRBV5-1, the J gene TRBJ1-1, with 8 bases matching TRBD1. From germline, CDR1 is SGHRS and CDR2 YFSETQ. The V gene end was trimmed by 1 base and the J gene end by 5 bases; junction bases not matched to a gene: 7. The CDR3 runs to 15 residues. As DNA, the CDR3 is TGCGCCAGCAGCTTGCCCGAGACAGGGGTGACTGAAGCTTTCTTT. Translation: CASSLPETGVTEAFF.

V gene TRBV12-3 or TRBV12-4 combines with J gene TRBJ1-5; D remains unclear. CDR3 length: 14 amino acids. Trimming took off 3 bases at V and 1 base at J, with 7 bases between the two ends. The CDR3 here is CASSFFGSNQPQHF. CDR3 nucleotide sequence: TGTGCCAGCAGTTTCTTTGGGAGCAATCAGCCCCAGCATTTT.

Only a few counts were recorded for this clonotype. The genes are TRBV12-3 or TRBV12-4 and TRBJ2-3; TRBD1 aligns across 7 bases. The trim removed 4 bases at V and 4 bases at J, leaving 8 bases unmatched. CDR3 length: 15 amino acids. DNA for the CDR3: TGTGCCAGCAGTTCACCGACAGGGACGCCAGATACGCAGTATTTT. Its protein is CASSSPTGTPDTQYF.

The genes are TRBV7-2 and TRBJ2-3; D ambiguous. There are 16 residues in the CDR3. The V end lost 2 bases, the J end lost 3 bases, and 15 bases lay between the germline ends. Germline lookup yields CDR1 SGHTA and CDR2 FQGNSA. CDR3 sequence (DNA): TGTGCCAGCAGCTTACTCTCGGGCGGCGTTACAGATACGCAGTATTTT. It is translated as CASSLLSGGVTDTQYF.

This clonotype was counted ten times or more. The V gene is TRBV12-3 or TRBV12-4, the J gene TRBJ2-5, with D perhaps TRBD1 or TRBD2 (5 bases each). The V end was cut by 1 base, the J end by 5 bases, with 8 bases between. The CDR3 is 13 amino acids. The CDR3 sequence: CASSLGGAETQYF. CDR3 in DNA: TGTGCCAGCAGTTTAGGAGGGGCCGAGACCCAGTACTTC.

This clonotype was found many times. The rearrangement joins TRBV5-5 to TRBJ2-4; 7 bases are shared with TRBD2. The CDR3 extends over 17 amino acids. V shed 4 bases, J shed 0 bases, and the junction held 10 bases outside the gene matches. The germline V gene has CDR1 SGHKS and CDR2 YYEKEE (reference sequence). As DNA, the CDR3 is TGTGCCAGCAGCCCCCTGGGAGGGGACCTAGCCAAAAACATTCAGTACTTC. As protein: CASSPLGGDLAKNIQYF.

There are a few counts of this clonotype. The V and J genes are TRBV20-1 and TRBJ2-2; 7 nucleotides agree with TRBD1. V was pared by 3 bases and J by 6 bases, with 7 bases of the junction left unmatched. CDR1 DFQATT and CDR2 SNEGSKA come from the germline V gene (reference sequence). The CDR3 has 14 amino acids. The CDR3 nucleotides are TGCAGTGCTAGTAAAGGGGGCTATGCCGGGGAGCTGTTTTTT. This translates into CSASKGGYAGELFF.

This clonotype occurred many times. The genes are TRBV29-1 and TRBJ2-3, with 9 bases aligning to TRBD2. The trim removed 6 bases at V and 6 bases at J, leaving 10 bases unmatched. Germline values: CDR1 SQVTM, CDR2 ANQGSEA. The CDR3 is 14 amino acids. The CDR3 sequence: CSVDSGRKIDTQYF. The DNA of the CDR3 is TGCAGCGTCGATAGCGGGAGAAAGATTGATACGCAGTATTTT.

This clonotype showed up many times. The chain combines TRBV10-3 with TRBJ2-5; 8 nucleotides match TRBD1. Germline V gene sequence: CDR1 ENHRY, CDR2 SYGVKD. The CDR3 has 12 amino acids. The V segment lost 10 bases and the J segment 4 bases; nucleotides outside the gene matches: 5. CDR3 sequence (DNA): TGTGCCACAAGACAGGGGATAGAGACCCAGTACTTC. Encoded protein: CATRQGIETQYF.

Here the CDR3 reads CASSQDFGGTQYF. The CDR3 nucleotides read TGCGCCAGCAGCCAAGATTTCGGGGGGACCCAGTACTTC. The rearrangement joins TRBV4-3 to TRBJ2-5; D is possibly TRBD2 (6 bases). From germline, CDR1 is LGHNA and CDR2 YSLEER. V lost 0 bases and J lost 7, with 9 bases in between. The length of the CDR3 is 13 residues.